The source of this T cell receptor (beta chain) is a study of blood T cell repertoires in COVID-19. Study-wide background: Spain, Italy and the United States supplied samples that represented acute and convalescent COVID-19.

In the authors' workflow: By means of reference gene primer amplification, nucleated cell counts were estimated. Clones were sequenced by immunoSEQ multiplex PCR, and TCRdb holds only the in-frame ones, with some missing. For V, J and clone size, that table is used; D and trimming come from the DNA. The sample contains about 260,000 clones, 80% to 90% of which appear only once. Enrollees, roughly 18 to 90 years old, lived in approximately 25 US areas. Concerning this clone itself: A much larger clone differs from this one at a single base, so this may be a read error.

V dropped 4 bases and J dropped 0 bases, with 8 bases sitting between them. Germline CDR1 is SGHDT and CDR2 is YYEEEE. The CDR3 has 14 amino acids. The chain links TRBV5-6 to TRBJ2-1; D is uncertain. The clonotype originates from a young man with acute COVID-19. Sequencing was done on a sample of PBMCs or T cells enriched from blood (not recorded which). The CDR3 sequence is CASSVRSSYNEQFF. The CDR3 nucleotides are TGTGCCAGCAGCGTAAGGAGCTCCTACAATGAGCAGTTCTTC.